The sequence of this T cell receptor beta chain was determined in a study of cytomegalovirus exposure and HLA in healthy donors. Study-wide results and caveats: Reports described diagnosis of cytomegalovirus status by the classifier as highly specific and sensitive. Later analysis identified a missense DCLRE1C variant that was linked to TCR beta V- and J-gene trimming.

With respect to this clone: The antigen is unknown.

13 Jbeta primers and 60 Vbeta primers were used for the PCR. Study processing details: In a later analysis, the count reached 75 million to 90 million unique TCR beta chains, with roughly 9.9 million shared. Here immunoSEQ multiplex PCR was the method, and the copy in TCRdb shows in-frame clones only, minus some. The V and J calls and clone size were taken over from that table, and D and trimming were inferred from the DNA. The table lists 30,000 to 35,000 clones. Trimming cost V 5 bases and J 6 bases; bases outside gene matches: 4. Looked up from germline, CDR1 is SGHAT and CDR2 is FQNNGV. The CDR3 length is 15 residues.

The source is a middle-aged woman in good health and CMV-seropositive. Material: PBMCs. The chain couples TRBV11-2 to TRBJ2-1; 13 bases are a match to TRBD2. The CDR3 DNA is TGTGCCAGCAGCCAACTAGCGGGAGGGGGCAATGAGCAGTTCTTC. Its translation is CASSQLAGGGNEQFF. The variable domain in full, with the rest retrieved from reference TRBV11-2 and TRBJ2-1, is EAGVAQSPRYKIIEKRQSVAFWCNPISGHATLYWYQQILGQGPKLLIQFQNNGVVDDSQLPKDRFSAERLKGVDSTLKIQPAKLEDSAVYLCASSQLAGGGNEQFFGPGTRLTVL.